This T cell receptor beta chain emerged from a study of cytomegalovirus exposure and HLA in healthy donors. At the level of the study: There were 350 to 400 genotyped donors. Of these, 75% to 85% fell in the genetic ancestry cluster associated with self-reported Caucasian donors.

Turning to this clone: Its specificity is unknown.

Findings and caveats of the study: Excluded: some indistinguishable V segments such as TRBV6-2 and TRBV6-3. In presence/absence analyses, roughly uniform sequencing depth across donors was assumed. In a later analysis, donors in an Asian-associated ancestry cluster reportedly had fewer N-insertions in productive TCRs than the cohort mean.

Germline assignment: CDR1 MDHEN and CDR2 SYDVKM. This CDR3 spans 14 amino acids. Losses at the gene ends were 5 bases for V and 7 bases for J; bases not matched to a gene: 9. 60 Vbeta and 13 Jbeta primers were used in PCR. Clones were read by immunoSEQ multiplex PCR, and TCRdb kept only the in-frame ones, dropping some. Of some 190,000 clones listed, roughly four fifths are singletons. The source is a woman in her 30s in good health and CMV-seropositive. This chain joins TRBV28 and TRBJ1-2, with 8 bases lining up with TRBD1. Sequenced sample: PBMCs. CDR3 residues: CASSPARGRGGYTF. The CDR3 nucleotides read TGTGCCAGCAGTCCCGCCAGGGGGCGTGGTGGCTACACCTTC.